This TCR beta chain was captured in a study of blood T cell repertoires in COVID-19. Study context: Specimens from acute and convalescent COVID-19 originated in the United States, Italy and Spain. Nucleic acid was either cDNA or gDNA, and it came from T cells, B-cell-depleted T cells, or PBMCs.

About this clone itself: Other DNA sequences in the same sample also yield this CDR3.

Original methodology: Quantification of nucleated cells was approximated via reference gene primer amplification. Assay: immunoSEQ multiplex PCR; the TCRdb copy retains only in-frame clones and omits some. That table is the source of V, J and clone size, and D and trimming were worked out from the DNA. The sample records about 240,000 clones, about 82% being singletons. Sequencing was done on a sample of peripheral blood. The receptor was derived from an elderly man with acute or convalescent COVID-19.

This CDR3 is CASSPGTGGYEQYF. The CDR3 DNA follows: TGTGCCAGCTCCCCCGGGACAGGGGGCTACGAGCAGTACTTC. The chain joins TRBV18 to TRBJ2-7; 11 bases fit TRBD1. After removal of 6 bases from V and 3 bases from J, the junction contained 4 bases not matched to a gene. Germline CDR1 is KGHSH and CDR2 is LQKENI. This CDR3 comprises 14 residues.